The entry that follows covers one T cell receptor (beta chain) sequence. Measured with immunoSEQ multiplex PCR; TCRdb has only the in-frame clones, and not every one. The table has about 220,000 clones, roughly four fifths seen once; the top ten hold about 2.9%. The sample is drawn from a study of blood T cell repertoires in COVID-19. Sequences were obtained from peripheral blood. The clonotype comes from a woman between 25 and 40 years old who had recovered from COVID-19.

The CDR3, as DNA: TGTGCCAGCAGTCCACCCCCGGGACAGGGATGGTACGAGCAGTACTTC. Translating it yields CASSPPPGQGWYEQYF. The chain links TRBV27 to TRBJ2-7; TRBD1 matches at 9 bases. V was clipped by 5 bases and J by 4 bases; unmatched bases: 12. This CDR3 comprises 16 residues. Germline CDR1 and CDR2: MNHEY and SMNVEV (reference sequence).